Described below is a single TCR beta chain sequence and its context. The data stem from a study of blood T cell repertoires in COVID-19. The table came from immunoSEQ multiplex PCR; TCRdb's copy has only in-frame clones and leaves some out. This repertoire shows under 250,000 clones, roughly 88% found once; its top ten account for 5% to 7%. The CDR3 contains 13 residues. Germline trimming cut 7 bases from V and 0 bases from J; bases unmatched to any gene: 4. Per germline, CDR1 SQVTM and CDR2 ANQGSEA. This TCR was recovered from a woman over 75 with COVID-19, enrolled during active disease. The genes are TRBV29-1 and TRBJ2-3; 7 bases align to TRBD1. The sample was peripheral blood. The DNA for the CDR3 is TGCAGCGCTCGGGGACAGAGCACAGATACGCAGTATTTT. It encodes CSARGQSTDTQYF.